This TCR beta chain was captured in a study of T cell repertoires in cytomegalovirus infection. In the study overall: In public TCR beta signatures, there were indications of both CMV infection and matching HLA type.

Turning to this clonotype: Its antigen remains unidentified.

The study, taken as a whole, reports: Using cumulative public TCR beta family frequency, the authors identified those who carried CMV together with the relevant HLA.

MiXCR was run by TCRdb on the reads, yielding one entry per CDR3 protein. The table has about 830,000 distinct CDR3 sequences, 30% to 35% seen once. Germline-derived CDR1 and CDR2 are SNHLY and FYNNEI. Trimming took 1 base from V and 5 from J, leaving 11 bases between them. The CDR3 totals 14 residues. This material consisted of cultured CD8+ T cells from PBMCs, taken from culture after CMV antigen stimulation. The TCR was taken from a human donor in good health (CMV status not recorded). Some clones in this sample may be carry-over from other donors' samples. This rearrangement joins TRBV2 to TRBJ1-2; D is ambiguous. CDR3 sequence: CASSEDFRGYGYTF. Written as DNA, the CDR3 is TGTGCCAGCAGTGAAGACTTTCGGGGATATGGCTACACCTTC.